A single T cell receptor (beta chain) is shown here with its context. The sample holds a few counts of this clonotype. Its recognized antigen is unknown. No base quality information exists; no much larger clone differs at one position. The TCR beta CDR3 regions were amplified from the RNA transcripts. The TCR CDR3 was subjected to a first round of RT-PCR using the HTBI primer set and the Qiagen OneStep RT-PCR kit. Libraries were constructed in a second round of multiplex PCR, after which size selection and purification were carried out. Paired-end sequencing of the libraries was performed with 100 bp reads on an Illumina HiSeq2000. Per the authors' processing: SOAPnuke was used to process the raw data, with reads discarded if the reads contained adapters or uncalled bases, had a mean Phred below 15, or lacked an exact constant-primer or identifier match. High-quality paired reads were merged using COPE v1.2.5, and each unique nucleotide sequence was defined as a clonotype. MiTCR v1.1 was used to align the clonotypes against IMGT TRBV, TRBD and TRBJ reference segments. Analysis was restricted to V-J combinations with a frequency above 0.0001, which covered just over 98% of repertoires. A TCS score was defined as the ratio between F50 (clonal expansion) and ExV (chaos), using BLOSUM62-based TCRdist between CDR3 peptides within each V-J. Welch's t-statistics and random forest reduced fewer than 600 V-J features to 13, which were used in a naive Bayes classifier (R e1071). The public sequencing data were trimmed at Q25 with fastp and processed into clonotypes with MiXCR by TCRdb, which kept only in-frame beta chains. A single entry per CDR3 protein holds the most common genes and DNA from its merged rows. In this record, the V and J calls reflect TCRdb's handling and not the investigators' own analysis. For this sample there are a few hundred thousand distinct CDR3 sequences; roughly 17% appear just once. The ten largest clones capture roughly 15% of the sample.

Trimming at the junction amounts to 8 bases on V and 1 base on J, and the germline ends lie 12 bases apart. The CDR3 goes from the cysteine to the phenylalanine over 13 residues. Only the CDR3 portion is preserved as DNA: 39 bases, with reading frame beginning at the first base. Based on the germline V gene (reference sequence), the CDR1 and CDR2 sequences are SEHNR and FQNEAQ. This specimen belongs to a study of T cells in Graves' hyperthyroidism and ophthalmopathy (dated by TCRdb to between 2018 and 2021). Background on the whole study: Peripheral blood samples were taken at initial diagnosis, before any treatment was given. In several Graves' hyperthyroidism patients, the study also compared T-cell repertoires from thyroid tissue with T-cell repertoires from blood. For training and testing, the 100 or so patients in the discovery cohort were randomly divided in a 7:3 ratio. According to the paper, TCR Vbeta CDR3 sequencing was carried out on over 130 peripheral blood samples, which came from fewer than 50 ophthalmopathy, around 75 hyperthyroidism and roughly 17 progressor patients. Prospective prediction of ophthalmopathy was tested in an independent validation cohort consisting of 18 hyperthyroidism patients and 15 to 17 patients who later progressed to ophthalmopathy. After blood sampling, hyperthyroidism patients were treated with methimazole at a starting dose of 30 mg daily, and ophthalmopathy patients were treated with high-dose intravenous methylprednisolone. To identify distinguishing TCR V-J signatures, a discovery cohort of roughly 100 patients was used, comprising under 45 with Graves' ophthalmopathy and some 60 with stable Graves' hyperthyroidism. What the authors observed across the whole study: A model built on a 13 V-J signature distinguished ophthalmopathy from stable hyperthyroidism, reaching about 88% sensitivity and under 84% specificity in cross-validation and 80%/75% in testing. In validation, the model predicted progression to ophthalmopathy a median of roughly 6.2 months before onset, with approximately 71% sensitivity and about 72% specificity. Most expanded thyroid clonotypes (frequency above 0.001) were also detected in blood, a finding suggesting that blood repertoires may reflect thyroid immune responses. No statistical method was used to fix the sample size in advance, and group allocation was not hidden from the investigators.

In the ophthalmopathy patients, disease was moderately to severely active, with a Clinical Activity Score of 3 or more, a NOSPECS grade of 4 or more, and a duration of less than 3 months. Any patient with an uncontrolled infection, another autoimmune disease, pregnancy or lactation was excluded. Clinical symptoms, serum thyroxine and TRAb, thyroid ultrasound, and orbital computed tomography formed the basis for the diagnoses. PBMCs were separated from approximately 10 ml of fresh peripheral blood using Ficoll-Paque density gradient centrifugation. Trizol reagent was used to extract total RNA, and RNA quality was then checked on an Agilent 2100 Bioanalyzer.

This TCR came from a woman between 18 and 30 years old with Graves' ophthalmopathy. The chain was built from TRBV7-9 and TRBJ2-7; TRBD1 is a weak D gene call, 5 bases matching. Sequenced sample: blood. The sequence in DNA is TGTGCCAGCCGACAGCGCGGATCCTACGAGCAGTACTTC. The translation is CASRQRGSYEQYF.